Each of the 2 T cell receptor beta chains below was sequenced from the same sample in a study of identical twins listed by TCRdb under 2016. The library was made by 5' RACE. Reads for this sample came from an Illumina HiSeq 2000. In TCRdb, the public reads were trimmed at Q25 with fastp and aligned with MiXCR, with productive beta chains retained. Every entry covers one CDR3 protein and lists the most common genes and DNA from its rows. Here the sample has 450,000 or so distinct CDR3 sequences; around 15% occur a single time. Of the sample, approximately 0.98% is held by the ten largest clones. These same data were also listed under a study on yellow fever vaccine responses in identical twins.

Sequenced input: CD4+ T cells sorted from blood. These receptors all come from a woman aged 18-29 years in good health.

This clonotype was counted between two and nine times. CDR3 sequence reads: CASSSGTGGGDTQYF. CDR3 coding DNA: TGTGCCAGCAGCTCCGGGACAGGGGGCGGAGATACGCAGTATTTT. The V and J genes are TRBV7-9 and TRBJ2-3, with 12 bases identical to TRBD1. CDR1 and CDR2 from the germline V gene are SEHNR and FQNEAQ (reference sequence). This CDR3 is built from 15 residues. The junction had 4 bases not matched to a gene; V was cut back by 4 bases and J by 5 bases.

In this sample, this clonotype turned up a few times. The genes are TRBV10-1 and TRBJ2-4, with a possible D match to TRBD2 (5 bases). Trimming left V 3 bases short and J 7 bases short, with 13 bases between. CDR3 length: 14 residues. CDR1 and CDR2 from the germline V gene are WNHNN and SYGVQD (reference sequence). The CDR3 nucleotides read TGCGCCAGCAGTGACCCCGGGGAAGGGAACATTCAGTACTTC. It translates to CASSDPGEGNIQYF.